Sequencing of this T cell receptor (beta chain) was carried out in a study of cytomegalovirus exposure and HLA in healthy donors. Findings and caveats of the study: Specificity of three CMV-associated chains for CMV antigens was verified in vitro. Later analysis indicated greater clonal expansion among HLA-associated TCR beta chains than among equally common other chains.

Amplification used 60 Vbeta primers and 13 Jbeta primers. Sequencing was performed with immunoSEQ multiplex PCR; in TCRdb, only in-frame clones are kept and a portion is missing. The table has some 100,000 clones, less than 80% seen once. This clone has a single count. Its antigen is unknown. The CDR3 covers 14 residues. Germline assignment: CDR1 MNHEY and CDR2 SVGAGI. With 7 bases clipped from V and 5 bases from J, the junction kept 8 bases outside the gene matches. The TCR was taken from a middle-aged man in good health and CMV-seronegative. The chain couples TRBV6-5 to TRBJ1-1; TRBD1 matches at 9 bases. The specimen was PBMCs. The CDR3 nucleotides read TGTGCCAGCACCATAGAGACAGGGGGGACTGAAGCTTTCTTT. Translated, it gives CASTIETGGTEAFF.